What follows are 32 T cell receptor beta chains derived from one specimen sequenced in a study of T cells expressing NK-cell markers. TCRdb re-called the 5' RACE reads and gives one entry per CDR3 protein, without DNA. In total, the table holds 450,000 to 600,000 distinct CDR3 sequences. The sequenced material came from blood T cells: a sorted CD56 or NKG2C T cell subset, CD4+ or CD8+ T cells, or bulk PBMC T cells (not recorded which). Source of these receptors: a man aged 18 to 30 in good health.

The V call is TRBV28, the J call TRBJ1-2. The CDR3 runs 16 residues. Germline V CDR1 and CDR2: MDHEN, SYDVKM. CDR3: CASSLPIIQDGGGYTF.

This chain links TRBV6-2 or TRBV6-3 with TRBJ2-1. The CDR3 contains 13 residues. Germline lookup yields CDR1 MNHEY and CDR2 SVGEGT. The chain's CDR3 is CASSYGPLDEQFF.

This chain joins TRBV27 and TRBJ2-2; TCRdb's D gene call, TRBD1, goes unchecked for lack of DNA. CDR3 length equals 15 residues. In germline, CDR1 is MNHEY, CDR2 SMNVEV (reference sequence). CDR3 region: CASSFLGGSSGELFF.

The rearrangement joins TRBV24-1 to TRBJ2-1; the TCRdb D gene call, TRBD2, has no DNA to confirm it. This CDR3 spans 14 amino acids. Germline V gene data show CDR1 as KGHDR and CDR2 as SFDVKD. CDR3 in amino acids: CATSDASGRPGAFF.

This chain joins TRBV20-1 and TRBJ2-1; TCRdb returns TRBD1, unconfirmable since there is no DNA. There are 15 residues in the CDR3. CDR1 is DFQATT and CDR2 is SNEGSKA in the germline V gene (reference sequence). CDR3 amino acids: CSARAAGGSKNEQFF.

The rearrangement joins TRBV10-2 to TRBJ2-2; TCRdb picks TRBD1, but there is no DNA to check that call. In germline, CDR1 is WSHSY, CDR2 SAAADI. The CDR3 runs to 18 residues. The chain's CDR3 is CASSPGTGGDENTGELFF.

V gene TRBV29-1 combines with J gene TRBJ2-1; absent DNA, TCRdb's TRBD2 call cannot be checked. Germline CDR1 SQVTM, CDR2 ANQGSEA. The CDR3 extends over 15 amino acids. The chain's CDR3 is CSVEGLAGNYNEQFF.

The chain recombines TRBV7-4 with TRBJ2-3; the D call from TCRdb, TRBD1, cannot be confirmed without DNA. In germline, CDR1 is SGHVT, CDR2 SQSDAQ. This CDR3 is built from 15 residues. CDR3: CASSFNTGHTDTQYF. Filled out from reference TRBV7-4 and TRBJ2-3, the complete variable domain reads GAGVSQSPRYKVAKRGRDVALRCDSISGHVTLYWYRQTLGQGSEVLTYSQSDAQRDKSGRPSGRFSAERPERSVSTLKIQRTEQGDSAVYLCASSFNTGHTDTQYFGPGTRLTVL.

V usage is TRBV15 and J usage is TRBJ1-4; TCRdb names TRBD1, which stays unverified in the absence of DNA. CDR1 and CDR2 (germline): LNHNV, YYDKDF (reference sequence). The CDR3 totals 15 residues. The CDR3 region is CATSREGDGDEKLFF. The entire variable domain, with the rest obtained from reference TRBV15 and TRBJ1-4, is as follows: DAMVIQNPRYQVTQFGKPVTLSCSQTLNHNVMYWYQQKSSQAPKLLFHYYDKDFNNEADTPDNFQSRRPNTSFCFLDIRSPGLGDTAMYLCATSREGDGDEKLFFGSGTQLSVL.

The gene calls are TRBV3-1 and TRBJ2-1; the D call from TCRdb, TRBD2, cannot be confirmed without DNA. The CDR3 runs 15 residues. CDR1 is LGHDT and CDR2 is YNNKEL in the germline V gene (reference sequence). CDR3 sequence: CASRLGLAANNEQFF.

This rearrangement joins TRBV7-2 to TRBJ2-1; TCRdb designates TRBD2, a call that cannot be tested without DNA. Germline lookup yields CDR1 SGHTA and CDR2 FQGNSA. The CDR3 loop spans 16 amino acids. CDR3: CASSLVSSGRAEAQFF. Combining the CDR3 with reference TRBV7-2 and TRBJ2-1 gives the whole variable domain GAGVSQSPSNKVTEKGKDVELRCDPISGHTALYWYRQSLGQGLEFLIYFQGNSAPDKSGLPSDRFSAERTGGSVSTLTIQRTQQEDSAVYLCASSLVSSGRAEAQFFGPGTRLTVL.

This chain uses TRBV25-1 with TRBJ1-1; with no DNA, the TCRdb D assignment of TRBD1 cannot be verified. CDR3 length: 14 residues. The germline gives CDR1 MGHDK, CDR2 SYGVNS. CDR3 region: CASSASDRYTEAFF.

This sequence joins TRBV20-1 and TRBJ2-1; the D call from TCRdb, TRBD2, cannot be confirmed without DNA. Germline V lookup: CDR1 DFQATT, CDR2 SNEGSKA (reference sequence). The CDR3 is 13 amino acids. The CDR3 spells CSAIARDSNEQFF.

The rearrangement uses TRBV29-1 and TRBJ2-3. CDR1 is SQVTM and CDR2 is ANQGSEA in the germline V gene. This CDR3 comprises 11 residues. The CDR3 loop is CSVEHGDTQYF.

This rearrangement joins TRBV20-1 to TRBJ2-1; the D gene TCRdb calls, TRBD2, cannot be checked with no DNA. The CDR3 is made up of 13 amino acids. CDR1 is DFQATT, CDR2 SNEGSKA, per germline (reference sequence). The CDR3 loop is CSPWTRGGSEQFF.

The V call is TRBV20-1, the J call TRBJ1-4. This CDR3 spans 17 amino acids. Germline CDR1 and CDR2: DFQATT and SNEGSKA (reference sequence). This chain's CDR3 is CSARDLNRGTTNEKLFF.

The CDR3 protein is CASRTSQETQYF. The chain couples TRBV6-2 or TRBV6-3 to TRBJ2-5; checking the TCRdb D call of TRBD2 is not possible without DNA. This CDR3 contains 12 residues. Germline V CDR1 and CDR2: MNHEY, SVGEGT.

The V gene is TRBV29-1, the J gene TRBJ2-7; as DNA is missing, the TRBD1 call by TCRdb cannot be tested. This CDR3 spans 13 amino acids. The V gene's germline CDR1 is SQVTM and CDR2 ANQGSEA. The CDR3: CSASRDRVSEQYF.

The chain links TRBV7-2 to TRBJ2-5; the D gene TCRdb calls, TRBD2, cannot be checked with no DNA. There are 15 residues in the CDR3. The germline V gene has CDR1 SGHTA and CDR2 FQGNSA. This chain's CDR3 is CASTPPGLALETQYF.

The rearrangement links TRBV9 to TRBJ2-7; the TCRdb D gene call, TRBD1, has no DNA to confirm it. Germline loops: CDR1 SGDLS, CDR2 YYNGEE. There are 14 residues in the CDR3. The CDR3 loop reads CASSDGAATYEQYF.

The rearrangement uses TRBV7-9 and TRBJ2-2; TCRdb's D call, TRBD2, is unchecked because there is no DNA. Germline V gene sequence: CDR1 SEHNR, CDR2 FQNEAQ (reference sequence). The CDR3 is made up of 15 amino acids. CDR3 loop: CASRFIEGRTGELFF.

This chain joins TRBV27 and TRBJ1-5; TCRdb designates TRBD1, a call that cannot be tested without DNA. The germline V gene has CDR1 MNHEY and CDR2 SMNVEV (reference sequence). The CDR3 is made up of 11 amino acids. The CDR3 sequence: CASPLNQPQHF.

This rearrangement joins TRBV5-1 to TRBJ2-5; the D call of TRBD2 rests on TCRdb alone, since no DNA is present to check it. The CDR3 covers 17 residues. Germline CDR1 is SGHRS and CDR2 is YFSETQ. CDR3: CASSFWREDPRLETQYF.

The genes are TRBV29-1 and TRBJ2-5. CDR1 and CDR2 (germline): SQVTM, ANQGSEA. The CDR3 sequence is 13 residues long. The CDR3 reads CSVENSPKETQYF.

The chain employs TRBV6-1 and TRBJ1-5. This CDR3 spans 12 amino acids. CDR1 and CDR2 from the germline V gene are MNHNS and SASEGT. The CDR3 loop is CASSASDQPQHF.

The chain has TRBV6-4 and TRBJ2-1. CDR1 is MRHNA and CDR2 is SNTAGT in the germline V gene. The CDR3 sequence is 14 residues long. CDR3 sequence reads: CASSGREWQHEQFF.

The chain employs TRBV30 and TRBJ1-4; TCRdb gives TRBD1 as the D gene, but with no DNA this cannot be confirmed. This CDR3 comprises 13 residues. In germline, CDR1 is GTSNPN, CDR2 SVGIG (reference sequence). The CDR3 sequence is CAWTTGRGEKLFF. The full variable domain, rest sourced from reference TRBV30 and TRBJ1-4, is SQTIHQWPATLVQPVGSPLSLECTVEGTSNPNLYWYRQAAGRGLQLLFYSVGIGQISSEVPQNLSASRPQDRQFILSSKKLLLSDSGFYLCAWTTGRGEKLFFGSGTQLSVL.

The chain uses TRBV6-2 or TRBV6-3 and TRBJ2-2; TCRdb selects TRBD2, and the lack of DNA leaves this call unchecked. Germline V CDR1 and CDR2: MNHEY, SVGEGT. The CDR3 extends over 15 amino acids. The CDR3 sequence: CASSYSMEGPGELFF.

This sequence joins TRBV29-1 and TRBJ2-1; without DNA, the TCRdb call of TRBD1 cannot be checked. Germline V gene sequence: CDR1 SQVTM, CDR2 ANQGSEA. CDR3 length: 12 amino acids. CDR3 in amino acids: CSVWGSYNEQFF.

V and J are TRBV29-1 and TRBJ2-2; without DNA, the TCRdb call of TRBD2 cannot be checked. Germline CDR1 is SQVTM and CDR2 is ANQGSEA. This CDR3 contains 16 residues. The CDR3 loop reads CSVPAGSGGNTGELFF.

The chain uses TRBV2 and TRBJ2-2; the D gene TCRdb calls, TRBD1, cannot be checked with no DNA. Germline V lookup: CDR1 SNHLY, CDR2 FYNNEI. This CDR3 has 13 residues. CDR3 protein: CASNGQNTGELFF.

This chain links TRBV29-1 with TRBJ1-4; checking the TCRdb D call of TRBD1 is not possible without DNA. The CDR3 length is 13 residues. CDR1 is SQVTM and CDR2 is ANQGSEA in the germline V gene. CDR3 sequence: CSVAGTLNEKLFF.